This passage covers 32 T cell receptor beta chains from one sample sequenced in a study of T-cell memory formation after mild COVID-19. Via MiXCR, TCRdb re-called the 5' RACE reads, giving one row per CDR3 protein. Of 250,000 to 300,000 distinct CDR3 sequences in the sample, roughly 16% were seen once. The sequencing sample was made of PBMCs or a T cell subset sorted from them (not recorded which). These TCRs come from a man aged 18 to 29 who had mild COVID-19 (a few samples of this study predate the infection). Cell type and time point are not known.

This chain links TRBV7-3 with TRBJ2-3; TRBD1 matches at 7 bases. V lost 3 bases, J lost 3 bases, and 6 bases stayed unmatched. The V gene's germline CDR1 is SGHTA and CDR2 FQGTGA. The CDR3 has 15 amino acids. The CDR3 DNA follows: TGTGCCAGCAGCTTCGGGACAGACAAGACAGATACGCAGTATTTT. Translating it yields CASSFGTDKTDTQYF.

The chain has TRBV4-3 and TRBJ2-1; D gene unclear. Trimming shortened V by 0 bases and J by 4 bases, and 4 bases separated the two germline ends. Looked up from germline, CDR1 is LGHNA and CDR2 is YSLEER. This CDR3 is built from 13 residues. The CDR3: CASSQDAYNEQFF. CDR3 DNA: TGCGCCAGCAGCCAAGATGCTTACAATGAGCAGTTCTTC.

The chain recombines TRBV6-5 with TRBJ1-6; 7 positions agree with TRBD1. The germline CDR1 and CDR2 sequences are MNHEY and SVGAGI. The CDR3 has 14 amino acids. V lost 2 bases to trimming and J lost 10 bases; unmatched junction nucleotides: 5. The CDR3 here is CASSYGQGGSPLHF. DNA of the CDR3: TGTGCCAGCAGTTACGGGCAGGGGGGGTCACCCCTCCACTTT.

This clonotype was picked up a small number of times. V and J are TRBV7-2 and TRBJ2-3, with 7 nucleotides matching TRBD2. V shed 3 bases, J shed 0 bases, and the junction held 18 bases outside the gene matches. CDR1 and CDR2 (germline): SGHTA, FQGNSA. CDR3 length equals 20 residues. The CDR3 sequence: CASSFNAGGGDRASTDTQYF. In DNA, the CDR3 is TGTGCCAGCAGCTTCAACGCTGGGGGGGGGGACCGGGCTAGCACAGATACGCAGTATTTT.

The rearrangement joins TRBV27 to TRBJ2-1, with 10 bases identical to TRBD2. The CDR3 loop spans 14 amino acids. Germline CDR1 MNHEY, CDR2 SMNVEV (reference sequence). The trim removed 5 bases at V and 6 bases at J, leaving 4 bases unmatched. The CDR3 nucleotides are TGTGCCAGCAGTCTAGCGGGGGCCATCAATGAGCAGTTCTTC. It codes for CASSLAGAINEQFF.

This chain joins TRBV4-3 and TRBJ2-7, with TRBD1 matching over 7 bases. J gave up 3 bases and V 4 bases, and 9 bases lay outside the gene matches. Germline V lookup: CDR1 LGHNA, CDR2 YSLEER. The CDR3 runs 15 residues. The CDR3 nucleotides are TGCGCCAGCAGCCCGACCGGGACAGCCCTCTACGAGCAGTACTTC. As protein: CASSPTGTALYEQYF.

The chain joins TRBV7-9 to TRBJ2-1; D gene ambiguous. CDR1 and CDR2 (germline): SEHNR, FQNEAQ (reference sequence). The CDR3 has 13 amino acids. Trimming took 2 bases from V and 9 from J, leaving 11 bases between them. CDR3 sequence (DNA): TGTGCCAGCAGCTTATTGCTATCTAGTGAGCAGTTCTTC. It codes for CASSLLLSSEQFF.

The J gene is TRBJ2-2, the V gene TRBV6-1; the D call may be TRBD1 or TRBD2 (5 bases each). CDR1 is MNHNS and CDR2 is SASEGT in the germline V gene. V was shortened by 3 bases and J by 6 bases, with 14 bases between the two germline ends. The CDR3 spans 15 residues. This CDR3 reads CASSDGPGHAGELFF. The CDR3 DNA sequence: TGTGCCAGCAGTGATGGTCCGGGGCACGCCGGGGAGCTGTTTTTT.

Here the CDR3 DNA reads TGCGCCAGCAGCGTAGGGACAGTCGGGTACTTTAACTATGGCTACACCTTC. Amino acid sequence: CASSVGTVGYFNYGYTF. V is TRBV5-1 and J is TRBJ1-2; 7 nucleotides match TRBD1. The junction had 13 bases not matched to a gene; V was cut back by 4 bases and J by 1 base. The CDR3 runs 17 residues. Germline CDR1 and CDR2: SGHRS and YFSETQ.

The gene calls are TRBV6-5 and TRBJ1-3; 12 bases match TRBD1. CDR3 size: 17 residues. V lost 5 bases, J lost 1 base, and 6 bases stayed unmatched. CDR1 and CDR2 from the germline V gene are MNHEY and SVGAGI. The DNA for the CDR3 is TGTGCCAGCAGTGGGACAGGGGGCGAAGGGTCTGGAAACACCATATATTTT. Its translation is CASSGTGGEGSGNTIYF.

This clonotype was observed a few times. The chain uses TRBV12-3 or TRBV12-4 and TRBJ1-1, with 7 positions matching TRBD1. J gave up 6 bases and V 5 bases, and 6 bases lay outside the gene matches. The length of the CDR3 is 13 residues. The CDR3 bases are TGTGCCAGCAGTCCACGGGACAGCGCTGAAGCTTTCTTT. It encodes CASSPRDSAEAFF.

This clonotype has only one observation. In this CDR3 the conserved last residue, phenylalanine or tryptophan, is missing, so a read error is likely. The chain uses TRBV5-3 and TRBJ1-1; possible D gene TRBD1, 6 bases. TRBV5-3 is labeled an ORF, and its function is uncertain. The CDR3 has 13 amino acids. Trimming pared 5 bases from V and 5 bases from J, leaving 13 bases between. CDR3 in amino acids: CARSPDSSTEAFY. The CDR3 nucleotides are TGTGCCAGAAGTCCGGACAGTAGTACTGAAGCTTTCTAT.

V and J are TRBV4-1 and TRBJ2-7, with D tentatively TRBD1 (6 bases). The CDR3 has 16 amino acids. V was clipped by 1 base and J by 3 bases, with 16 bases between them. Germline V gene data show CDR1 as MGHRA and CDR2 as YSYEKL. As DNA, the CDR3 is TGCGCCAGCAGCCAAGTGTACGAGACAGGAGGCTACGAGCAGTACTTC. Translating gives CASSQVYETGGYEQYF.

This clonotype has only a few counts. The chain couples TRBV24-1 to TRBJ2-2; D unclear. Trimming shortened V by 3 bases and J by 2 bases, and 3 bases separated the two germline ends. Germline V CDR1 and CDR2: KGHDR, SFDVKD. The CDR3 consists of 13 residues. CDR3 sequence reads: CATSDDNTGELFF. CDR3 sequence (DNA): TGTGCCACCAGTGATGACAACACCGGGGAGCTGTTTTTT.

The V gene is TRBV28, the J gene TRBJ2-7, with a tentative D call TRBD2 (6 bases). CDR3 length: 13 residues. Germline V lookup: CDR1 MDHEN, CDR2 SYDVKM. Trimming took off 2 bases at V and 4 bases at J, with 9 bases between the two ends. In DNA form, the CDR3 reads TGTGCCAGCAGTTTACGGCGGGGTTACGAGCAGTACGTC. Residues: CASSLRRGYEQYV.

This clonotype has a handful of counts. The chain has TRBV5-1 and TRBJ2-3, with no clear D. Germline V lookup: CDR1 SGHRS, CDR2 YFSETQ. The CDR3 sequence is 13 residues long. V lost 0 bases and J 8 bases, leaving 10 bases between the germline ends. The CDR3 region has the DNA TGCGCCAGCAGCTTGGAATCTGGTGCTACGCAGTATTTT. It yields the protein CASSLESGATQYF.

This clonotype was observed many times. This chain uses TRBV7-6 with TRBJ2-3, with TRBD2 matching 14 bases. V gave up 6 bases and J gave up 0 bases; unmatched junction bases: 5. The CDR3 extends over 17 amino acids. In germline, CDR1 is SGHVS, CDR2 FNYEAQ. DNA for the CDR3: TGTGCCAGCAGTCCGGGACTAGCGGGAGATAGCACAGATACGCAGTATTTT. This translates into CASSPGLAGDSTDTQYF.

As DNA, the CDR3 is TGTGCCAGCAGCTTAGCAAGGCGCGGAAATGAGCAGTTCTTC. Protein sequence: CASSLARRGNEQFF. V usage is TRBV7-2 and J usage is TRBJ2-1; D is unclear. Germline lookup yields CDR1 SGHTA and CDR2 FQGNSA. The V and J ends lost 0 bases and 7 bases respectively, with 10 bases between them. The CDR3 has 14 residues.

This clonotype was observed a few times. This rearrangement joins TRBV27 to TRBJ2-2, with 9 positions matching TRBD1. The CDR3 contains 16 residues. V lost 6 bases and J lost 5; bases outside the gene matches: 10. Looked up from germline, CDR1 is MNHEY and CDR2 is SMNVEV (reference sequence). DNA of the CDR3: TGTGCCAGCAGCTATACAGGGGGCAGAAGGACCGGGGAGCTGTTTTTT. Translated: CASSYTGGRRTGELFF.

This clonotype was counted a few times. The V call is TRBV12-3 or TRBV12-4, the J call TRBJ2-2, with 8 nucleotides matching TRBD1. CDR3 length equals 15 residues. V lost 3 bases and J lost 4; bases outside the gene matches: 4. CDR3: CASSLTGVVTGELFF. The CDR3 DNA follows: TGTGCCAGCAGTTTGACAGGGGTGGTCACCGGGGAGCTGTTTTTT.

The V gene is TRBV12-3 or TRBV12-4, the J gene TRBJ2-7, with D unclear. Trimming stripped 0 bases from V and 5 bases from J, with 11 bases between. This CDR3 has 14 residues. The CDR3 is CASSLAPLADEQYF. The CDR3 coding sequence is TGTGCCAGCAGTTTAGCGCCGTTAGCCGACGAGCAGTACTTC.

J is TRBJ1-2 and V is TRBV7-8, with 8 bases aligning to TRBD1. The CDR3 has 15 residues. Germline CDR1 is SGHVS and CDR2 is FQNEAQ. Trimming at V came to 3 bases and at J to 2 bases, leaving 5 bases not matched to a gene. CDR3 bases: TGTGCCAGCAGCTTCCCCGGACAGGGAAACTATGGCTACACCTTC. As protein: CASSFPGQGNYGYTF.

The CDR3 spells CSARDPGLAGGTGELFF. The CDR3 DNA follows: TGCAGTGCTAGAGATCCCGGACTAGCGGGGGGAACCGGGGAGCTGTTTTTT. The J gene is TRBJ2-2, the V gene TRBV20-1; 14 bases are a match to TRBD2. The germline V gene encodes CDR1 DFQATT and CDR2 SNEGSKA (reference sequence). The length of the CDR3 is 17 residues. Trimming removed 0 bases from V and 5 bases from J; junction bases left unmatched: 5.

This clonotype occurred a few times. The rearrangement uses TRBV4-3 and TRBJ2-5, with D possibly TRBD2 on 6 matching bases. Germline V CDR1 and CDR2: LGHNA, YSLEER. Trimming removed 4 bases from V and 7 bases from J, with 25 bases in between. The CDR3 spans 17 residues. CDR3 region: CASSLQRRDSSGGTQYF. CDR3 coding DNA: TGCGCCAGCAGCCTCCAGAGGAGGGACTCGTCTGGGGGGACCCAGTACTTC.

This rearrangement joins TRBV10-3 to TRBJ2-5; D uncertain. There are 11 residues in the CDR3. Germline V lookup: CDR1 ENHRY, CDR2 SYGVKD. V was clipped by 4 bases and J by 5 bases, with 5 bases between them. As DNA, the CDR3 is TGTGCCATCAGTGGCCGGGAGACCCAGTACTTC. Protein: CAISGRETQYF.

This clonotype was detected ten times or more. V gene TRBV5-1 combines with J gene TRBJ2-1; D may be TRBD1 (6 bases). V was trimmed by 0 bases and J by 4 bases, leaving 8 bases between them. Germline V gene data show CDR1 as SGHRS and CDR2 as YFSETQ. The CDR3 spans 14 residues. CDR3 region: CASSLDRAYNEQFF. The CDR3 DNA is TGCGCCAGCAGCTTGGACAGGGCTTACAATGAGCAGTTCTTC.

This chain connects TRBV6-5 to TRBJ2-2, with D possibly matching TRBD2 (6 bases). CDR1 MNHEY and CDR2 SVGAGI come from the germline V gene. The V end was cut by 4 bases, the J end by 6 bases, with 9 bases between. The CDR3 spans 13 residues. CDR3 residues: CASSSRGAGELFF. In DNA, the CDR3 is TGTGCCAGCAGTTCCCGCGGGGCCGGGGAGCTGTTTTTT.

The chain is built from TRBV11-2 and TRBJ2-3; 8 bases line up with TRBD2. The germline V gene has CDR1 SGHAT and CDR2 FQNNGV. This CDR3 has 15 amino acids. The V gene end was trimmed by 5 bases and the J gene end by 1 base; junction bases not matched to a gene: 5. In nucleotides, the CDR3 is TGTGCCAGCAGCATTCCAGCGGGGGGCACAGATACGCAGTATTTT. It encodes CASSIPAGGTDTQYF.

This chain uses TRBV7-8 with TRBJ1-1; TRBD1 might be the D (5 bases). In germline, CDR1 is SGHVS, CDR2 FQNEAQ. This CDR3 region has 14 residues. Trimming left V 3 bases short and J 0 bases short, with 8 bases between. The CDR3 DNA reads TGTGCCAGCAGCTTCGGGGGGGTGAACACTGAAGCTTTCTTT. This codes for CASSFGGVNTEAFF.

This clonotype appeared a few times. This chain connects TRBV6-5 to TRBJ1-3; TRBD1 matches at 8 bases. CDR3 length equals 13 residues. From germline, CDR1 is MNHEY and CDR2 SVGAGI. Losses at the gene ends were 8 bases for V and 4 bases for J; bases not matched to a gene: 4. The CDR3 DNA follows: TGTGCCAGCCGGACAGGGTGGGGAAACACCATATATTTT. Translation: CASRTGWGNTIYF.

CDR3 in DNA: TGCGCCAGCAGCCAAGTTGGGCGGGCCAAGGGCCGGGAGCTGTTTTTT. Its protein is CASSQVGRAKGRELFF. The genes are TRBV4-3 and TRBJ2-2, with D possibly TRBD2 on 5 matching bases. CDR3 length: 16 amino acids. Germline V lookup: CDR1 LGHNA, CDR2 YSLEER. Trimming shortened V by 1 base and J by 9 bases, and 18 bases separated the two germline ends.

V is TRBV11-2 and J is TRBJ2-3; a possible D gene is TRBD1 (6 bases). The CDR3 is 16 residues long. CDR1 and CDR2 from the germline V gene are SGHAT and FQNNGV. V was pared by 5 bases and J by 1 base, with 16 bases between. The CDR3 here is CASSTNTGIGTDTQYF. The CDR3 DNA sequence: TGTGCCAGCAGCACCAACACAGGGATCGGCACAGATACGCAGTATTTT.